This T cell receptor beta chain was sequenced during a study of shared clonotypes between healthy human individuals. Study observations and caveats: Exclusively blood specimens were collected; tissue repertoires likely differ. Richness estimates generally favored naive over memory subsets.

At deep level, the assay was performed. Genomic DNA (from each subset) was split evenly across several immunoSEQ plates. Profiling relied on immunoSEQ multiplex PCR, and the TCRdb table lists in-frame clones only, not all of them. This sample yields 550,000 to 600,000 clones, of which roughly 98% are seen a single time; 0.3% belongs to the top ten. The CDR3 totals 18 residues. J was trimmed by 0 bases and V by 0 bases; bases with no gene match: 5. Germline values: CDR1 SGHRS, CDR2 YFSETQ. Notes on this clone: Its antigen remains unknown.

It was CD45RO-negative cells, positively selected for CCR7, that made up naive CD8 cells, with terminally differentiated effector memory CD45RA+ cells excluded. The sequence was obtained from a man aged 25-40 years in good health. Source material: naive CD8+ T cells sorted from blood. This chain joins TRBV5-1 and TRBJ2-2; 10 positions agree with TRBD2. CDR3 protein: CASSLELAGTANTGELFF. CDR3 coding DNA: TGCGCCAGCAGCTTGGAACTAGCGGGGACTGCGAACACCGGGGAGCTGTTTTTT. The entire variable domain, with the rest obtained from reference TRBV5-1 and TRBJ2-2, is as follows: KAGVTQTPRYLIKTRGQQVTLSCSPISGHRSVSWYQQTPGQGLQFLFEYFSETQRNKGNFPGRFSGRQFSNSRSEMNVSTLELGDSALYLCASSLELAGTANTGELFFGEGSRLTVL.